The text below deals with one T cell receptor (beta chain). Its target antigen remains unknown. No base qualities exist here, and no much larger clone lies one base off it. The CDR3 has 17 amino acids, counting the end cysteine and phenylalanine. Here the CDR3 DNA is all that survives: 51 bases in frame from base 1. Trimming removed 3 bases from V and 0 bases from J; the gene matches leave 8 bases unexplained. Per the germline V gene, SNHLY is the CDR1 and FYNNEI is the CDR2. The method behind the library was 5' RACE. This sample was sequenced with a NextSeq 500. To correct for sequencing error and PCR bias, the TCR library protocol tagged individual cDNA molecules with unique molecular identifiers. Both TCR alpha and beta chains were sequenced, and tight co-correlation was observed between alpha and beta sequence abundances in each sample. The paper's data handling went like this. Decombinator V4 was used to annotate the V gene, J gene and CDR3 of the TCR sequences. TCRs were defined as expanded if a significant change between any two time points was detected under a Poisson model with p below 0.0001. Abundances of TCRs were expressed as counts per million after normalisation to the total number of TCRs sequenced in each sample. MAIT TCRs were defined by TRAV1-2 paired with TRAJ12, TRAJ20 or TRAJ33, and iNKT TCRs by TRAV10 paired with TRAJ18. VDJdb, accessed on 1 November 2021, was searched for TCRs annotated for CMV, EBV and SARS-CoV-2, and TCRs annotated for more than one antigen were excluded. Starting from the raw public reads, TCRdb applied fastp trimming at Q25, assembled clones with MiXCR and retained in-frame beta chains. Identical CDR3 proteins give one entry, which carries the most common genes and DNA. The V and J calls follow TCRdb's processing rather than the paper's. This sample is represented by some 91,000 distinct CDR3 sequences; under 15% of them were singletons. Less than 7% of the sample is in the top ten clones.

These data originate in a study of early T cells in non-severe SARS-CoV-2 infection (dated by TCRdb to the early 2020s). Regarding the research as a whole: Because TCR sequencing was done on bulk RNA from unsorted whole blood, the alpha and beta chains could not be paired. Study-wide findings and limitations: Matching against VDJdb was skewed toward anti-spike CD8 responses, likely underestimated virus-specific expansions, and missed private and CD4 specificities.

Set within a cohort of healthcare workers in London, UK, this nested case-control study involved weekly PCR testing of nasopharyngeal swabs along with blood sampling. Between 23 and 31 March 2020, the week of the UK lockdown, healthcare workers were enrolled and then followed up weekly for as long as 16 weeks. The specimen sequenced was whole blood. This TCR was sampled from an adult who was a healthcare worker with PCR-confirmed SARS-CoV-2 infection or an uninfected control (not recorded which). Rearrangement joined TRBV2 to TRBJ1-5, and TRBD1 aligns with 7 junction nucleotides. The CDR3 has the sequence CASSDRQGPLSNQPQHF. The nucleotides read TGTGCCAGCAGTGACCGACAGGGACCCCTTAGCAATCAGCCCCAGCATTTT.